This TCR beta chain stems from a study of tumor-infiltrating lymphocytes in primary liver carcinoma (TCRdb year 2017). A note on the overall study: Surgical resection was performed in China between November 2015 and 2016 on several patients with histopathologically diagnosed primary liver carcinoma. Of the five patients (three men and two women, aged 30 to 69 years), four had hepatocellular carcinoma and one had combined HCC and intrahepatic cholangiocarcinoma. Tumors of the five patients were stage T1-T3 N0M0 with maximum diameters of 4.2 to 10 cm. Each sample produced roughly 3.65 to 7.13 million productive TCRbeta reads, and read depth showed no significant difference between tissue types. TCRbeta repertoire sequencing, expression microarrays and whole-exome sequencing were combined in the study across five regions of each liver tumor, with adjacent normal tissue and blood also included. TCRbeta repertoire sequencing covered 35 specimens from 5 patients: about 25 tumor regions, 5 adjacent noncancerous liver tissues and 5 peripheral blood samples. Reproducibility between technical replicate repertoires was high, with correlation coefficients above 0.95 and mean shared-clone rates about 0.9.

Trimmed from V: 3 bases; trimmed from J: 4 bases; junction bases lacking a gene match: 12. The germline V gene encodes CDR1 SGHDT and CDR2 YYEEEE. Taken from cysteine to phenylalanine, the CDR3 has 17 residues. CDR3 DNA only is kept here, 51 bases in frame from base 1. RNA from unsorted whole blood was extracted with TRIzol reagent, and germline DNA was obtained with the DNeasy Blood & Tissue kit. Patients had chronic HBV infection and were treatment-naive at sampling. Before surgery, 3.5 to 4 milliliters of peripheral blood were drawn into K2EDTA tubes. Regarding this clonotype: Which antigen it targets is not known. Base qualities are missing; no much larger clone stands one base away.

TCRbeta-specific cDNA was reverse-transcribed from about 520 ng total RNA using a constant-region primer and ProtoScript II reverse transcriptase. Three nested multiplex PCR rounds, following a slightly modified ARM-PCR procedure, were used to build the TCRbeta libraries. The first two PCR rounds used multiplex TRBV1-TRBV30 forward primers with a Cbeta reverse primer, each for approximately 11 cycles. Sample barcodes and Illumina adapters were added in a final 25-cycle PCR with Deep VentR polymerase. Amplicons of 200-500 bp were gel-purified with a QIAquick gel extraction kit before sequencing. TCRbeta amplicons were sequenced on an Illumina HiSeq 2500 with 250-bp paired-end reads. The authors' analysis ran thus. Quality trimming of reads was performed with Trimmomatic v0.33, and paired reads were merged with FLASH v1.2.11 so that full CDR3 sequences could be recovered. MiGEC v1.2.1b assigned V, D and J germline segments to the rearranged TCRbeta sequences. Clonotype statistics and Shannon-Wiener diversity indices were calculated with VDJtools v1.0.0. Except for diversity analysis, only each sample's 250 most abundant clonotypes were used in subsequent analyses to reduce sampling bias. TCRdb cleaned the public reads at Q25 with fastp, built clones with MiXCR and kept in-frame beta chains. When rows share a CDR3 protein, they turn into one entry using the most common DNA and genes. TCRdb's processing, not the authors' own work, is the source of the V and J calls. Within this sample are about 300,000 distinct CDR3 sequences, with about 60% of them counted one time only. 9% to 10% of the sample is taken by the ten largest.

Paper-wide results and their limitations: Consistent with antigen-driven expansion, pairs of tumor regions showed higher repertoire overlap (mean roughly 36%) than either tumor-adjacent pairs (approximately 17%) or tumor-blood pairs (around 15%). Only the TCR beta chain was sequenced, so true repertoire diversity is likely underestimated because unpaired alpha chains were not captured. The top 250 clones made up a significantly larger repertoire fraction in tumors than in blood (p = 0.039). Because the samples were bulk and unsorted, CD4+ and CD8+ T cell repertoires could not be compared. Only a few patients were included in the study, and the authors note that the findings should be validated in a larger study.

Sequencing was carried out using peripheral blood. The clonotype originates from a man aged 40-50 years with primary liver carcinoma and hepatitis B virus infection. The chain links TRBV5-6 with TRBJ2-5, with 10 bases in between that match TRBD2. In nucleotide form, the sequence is TGTGCCAGCAGCTCTGGACTAGCGGAGCTTAGGGGAGAGACCCAGTACTTC. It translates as CASSSGLAELRGETQYF.